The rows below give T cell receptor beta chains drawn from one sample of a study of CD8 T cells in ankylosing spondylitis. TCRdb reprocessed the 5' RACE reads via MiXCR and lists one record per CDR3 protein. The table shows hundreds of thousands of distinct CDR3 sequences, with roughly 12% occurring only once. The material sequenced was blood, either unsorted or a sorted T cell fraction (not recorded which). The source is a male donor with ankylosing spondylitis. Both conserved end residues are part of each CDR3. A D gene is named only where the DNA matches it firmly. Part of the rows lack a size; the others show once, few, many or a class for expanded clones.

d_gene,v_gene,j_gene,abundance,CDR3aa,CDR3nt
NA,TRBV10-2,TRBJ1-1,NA,CASSEPFVGNTEAFF,TGCGCCAGCAGTGAGCCCTTTGTCGGAAACACTGAAGCTTTCTTT
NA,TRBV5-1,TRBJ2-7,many,CASSSPSYEQYF,TGCGCCAGTTCGTCCCCCTCCTACGAGCAGTACTTC
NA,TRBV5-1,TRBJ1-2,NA,CASSPDPSKGYGYTF,TGCGCCAGCAGCCCGGACCCTTCAAAGGGCTATGGCTACACCTTC
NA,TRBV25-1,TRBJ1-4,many,CASSGTWEKLFF,TGTGCCAGCAGTGGGACATGGGAAAAACTGTTTTTT
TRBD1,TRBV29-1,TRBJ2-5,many,CSVVTGATQETQYF,TGCAGCGTTGTTACAGGGGCCACCCAAGAGACCCAGTACTTC
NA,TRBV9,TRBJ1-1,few,CASSDQTDANTEAFF,TGTGCCAGCAGCGACCAGACAGATGCGAACACTGAAGCTTTCTTT
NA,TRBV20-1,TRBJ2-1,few,CSRRIREALDEQFF,TGCTCTCGACGGATAAGGGAAGCCCTGGATGAGCAGTTCTTC
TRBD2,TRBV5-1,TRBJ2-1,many,CASSFGTSGSNEQFF,TGTGCCAGCAGCTTTGGGACTAGCGGGAGCAATGAGCAGTTCTTC
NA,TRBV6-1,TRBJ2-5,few,CATSPGGAEETQYF,TGTGCCACCAGTCCGGGGGGCGCGGAGGAGACCCAGTACTTC
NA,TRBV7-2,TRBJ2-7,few,CASSLNRGEQYF,TGTGCCAGCAGCTTAAACCGAGGGGAGCAGTACTTC
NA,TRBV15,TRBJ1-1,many,CATSRPPRGGTEAFF,TGTGCCACCAGCAGACCACCCCGGGGGGGGACTGAAGCTTTCTTT
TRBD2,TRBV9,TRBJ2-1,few,CASSVGGLAGSEQFF,TGTGCCAGCAGCGTCGGGGGACTAGCGGGATCTGAGCAGTTCTTC
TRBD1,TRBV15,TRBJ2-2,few,CATSGSRDRGGAGELFF,TGTGCCACCAGCGGCAGCCGGGACAGGGGTGGGGCCGGGGAGCTGTTTTTT
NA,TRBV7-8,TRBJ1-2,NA,CASSTRTRGIAGYTF,TGTGCCAGCAGCACCCGGACGCGGGGAATCGCGGGCTACACCTTC
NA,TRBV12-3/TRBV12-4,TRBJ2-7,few,CASSFRTYSYEQYF,TGTGCCAGCAGTTTCCGGACCTACTCCTACGAGCAGTACTTC
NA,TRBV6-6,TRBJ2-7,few,CASSYFSWQYF,TGTGCCAGCAGTTACTTTAGCTGGCAGTACTTC
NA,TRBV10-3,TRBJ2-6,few,CAISDLGLGGANVLTF,TGTGCCATCAGTGACCTCGGACTGGGGGGGGCCAACGTCCTGACTTTC
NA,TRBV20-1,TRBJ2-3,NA,CSAQREGDTQYF,TGCAGTGCTCAGCGAGAGGGAGATACGCAGTATTTT
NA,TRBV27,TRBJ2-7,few,CASSFLGARGGQYF,TGTGCCAGCAGTTTCCTGGGGGCGCGTGGAGGGCAGTACTTC
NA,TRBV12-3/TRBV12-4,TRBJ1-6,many,CASSRGRLFPLHF,TGTGCCAGCAGTCGGGGCCGGCTTTTTCCCCTCCACTTT
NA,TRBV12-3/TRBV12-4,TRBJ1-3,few,CASSQRGRPSGNTIYF,TGTGCCAGCAGCCAGAGAGGGAGGCCCTCTGGAAACACCATATATTTT
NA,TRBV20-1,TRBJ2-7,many,CSARDREGRGTYEQYF,TGCAGTGCTAGAGATCGCGAGGGCCGCGGAACCTACGAGCAGTACTTC
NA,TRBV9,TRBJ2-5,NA,CASSVGPGPETQYF,TGTGCCAGCAGCGTAGGTCCAGGGCCAGAGACCCAGTACTTC
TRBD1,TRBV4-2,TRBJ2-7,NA,CASSQGAGGAYEQYF,TGTGCCAGCAGCCAAGGGGCAGGGGGAGCCTACGAGCAGTACTTC
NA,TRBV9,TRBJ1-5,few,CASSAGGVGQPQHF,TGTGCCAGCAGCGCAGGAGGGGTCGGACAGCCCCAGCATTTT
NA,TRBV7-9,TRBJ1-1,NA,CASSFDQGKKTFF,TGTGCCAGCAGCTTTGATCAGGGGAAGAAAACTTTCTTT
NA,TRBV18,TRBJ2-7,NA,CASSPLDSHEQYF,TGTGCCAGCTCACCACTGGACAGCCACGAGCAGTACTTC
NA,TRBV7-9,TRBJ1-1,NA,CASTLVQGNTEAFF,TGTGCCAGCACCCTCGTACAAGGAAACACTGAAGCTTTCTTT
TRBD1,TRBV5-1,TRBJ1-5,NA,CASSSTGVLGQPQHF,TGCGCCAGCAGCTCGACAGGGGTCCTGGGTCAGCCCCAGCATTTT
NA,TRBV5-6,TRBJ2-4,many,CASSFFHAFHWYF,TGTGCCAGCAGCTTCTTTCACGCTTTTCACTGGTACTTC
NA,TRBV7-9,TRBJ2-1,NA,CASSLRQAHEQFF,TGTGCCAGCAGCTTAAGACAGGCCCATGAGCAGTTCTTC
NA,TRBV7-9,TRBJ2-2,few,CASSLDLTGELFF,TGTGCCAGCAGCTTAGATTTAACCGGGGAGCTGTTTTTT
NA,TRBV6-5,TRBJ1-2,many,CASSPSPPGGYGYTF,TGTGCCAGCAGTCCCTCGCCTCCCGGGGGCTATGGCTACACCTTC
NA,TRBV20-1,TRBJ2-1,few,CSARDLIWGRREFF,TGCAGTGCTAGAGATCTGATCTGGGGGCGCAGGGAGTTCTTC
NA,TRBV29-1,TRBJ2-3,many,CSVEGGPFSTDTQYF,TGCAGCGTTGAAGGGGGGCCCTTTAGCACAGATACGCAGTATTTT
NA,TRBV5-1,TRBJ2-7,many,CASSAGTKYEQYF,TGCGCCAGCAGCGCCGGGACAAAATACGAGCAGTACTTC
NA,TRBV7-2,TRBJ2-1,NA,CASSRGLRNEQFF,TGTGCCAGCAGCAGGGGACTGCGCAATGAGCAGTTCTTC
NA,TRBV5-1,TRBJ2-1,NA,CASSLTETGNEQFF,TGCGCCAGCAGCCTGACGGAAACCGGCAATGAGCAGTTCTTC